The TCR beta chain described here comes from a study of blood T cell repertoires in COVID-19. Overall study context: The United States, Italy and Spain were the sources of the acute and convalescent COVID-19 samples. T cells, B-cell-depleted T cells, or PBMCs supplied cDNA or gDNA.

In its sample, this clone was seen once. Original data processing: Estimates of nucleated cell counts were drawn from the amplification of reference gene primers. The assay was immunoSEQ multiplex PCR, and TCRdb's table has in-frame clones only and misses some. The V and J calls and clone size were taken over from that table, and D and trimming were inferred from the DNA. The sample includes approximately 220,000 clones, over 70% seen only once; the top ten take approximately 7.9%. The CDR3 runs 16 residues. Trimming took 2 bases from V and 8 from J, leaving 21 bases between them. Germline loops: CDR1 MNHEY, CDR2 SVGAGI.

Sequencing was carried out using peripheral blood. This TCR was recovered from a woman over 75 with acute or convalescent COVID-19. This rearrangement joins TRBV6-5 to TRBJ1-2, with D possibly being TRBD1 (6 bases). CDR3 sequence: CASSYQPGARRSGYTF. CDR3 DNA sequence: TGTGCCAGCAGTTACCAACCAGGGGCCCGGCGAAGCGGCTACACCTTC.